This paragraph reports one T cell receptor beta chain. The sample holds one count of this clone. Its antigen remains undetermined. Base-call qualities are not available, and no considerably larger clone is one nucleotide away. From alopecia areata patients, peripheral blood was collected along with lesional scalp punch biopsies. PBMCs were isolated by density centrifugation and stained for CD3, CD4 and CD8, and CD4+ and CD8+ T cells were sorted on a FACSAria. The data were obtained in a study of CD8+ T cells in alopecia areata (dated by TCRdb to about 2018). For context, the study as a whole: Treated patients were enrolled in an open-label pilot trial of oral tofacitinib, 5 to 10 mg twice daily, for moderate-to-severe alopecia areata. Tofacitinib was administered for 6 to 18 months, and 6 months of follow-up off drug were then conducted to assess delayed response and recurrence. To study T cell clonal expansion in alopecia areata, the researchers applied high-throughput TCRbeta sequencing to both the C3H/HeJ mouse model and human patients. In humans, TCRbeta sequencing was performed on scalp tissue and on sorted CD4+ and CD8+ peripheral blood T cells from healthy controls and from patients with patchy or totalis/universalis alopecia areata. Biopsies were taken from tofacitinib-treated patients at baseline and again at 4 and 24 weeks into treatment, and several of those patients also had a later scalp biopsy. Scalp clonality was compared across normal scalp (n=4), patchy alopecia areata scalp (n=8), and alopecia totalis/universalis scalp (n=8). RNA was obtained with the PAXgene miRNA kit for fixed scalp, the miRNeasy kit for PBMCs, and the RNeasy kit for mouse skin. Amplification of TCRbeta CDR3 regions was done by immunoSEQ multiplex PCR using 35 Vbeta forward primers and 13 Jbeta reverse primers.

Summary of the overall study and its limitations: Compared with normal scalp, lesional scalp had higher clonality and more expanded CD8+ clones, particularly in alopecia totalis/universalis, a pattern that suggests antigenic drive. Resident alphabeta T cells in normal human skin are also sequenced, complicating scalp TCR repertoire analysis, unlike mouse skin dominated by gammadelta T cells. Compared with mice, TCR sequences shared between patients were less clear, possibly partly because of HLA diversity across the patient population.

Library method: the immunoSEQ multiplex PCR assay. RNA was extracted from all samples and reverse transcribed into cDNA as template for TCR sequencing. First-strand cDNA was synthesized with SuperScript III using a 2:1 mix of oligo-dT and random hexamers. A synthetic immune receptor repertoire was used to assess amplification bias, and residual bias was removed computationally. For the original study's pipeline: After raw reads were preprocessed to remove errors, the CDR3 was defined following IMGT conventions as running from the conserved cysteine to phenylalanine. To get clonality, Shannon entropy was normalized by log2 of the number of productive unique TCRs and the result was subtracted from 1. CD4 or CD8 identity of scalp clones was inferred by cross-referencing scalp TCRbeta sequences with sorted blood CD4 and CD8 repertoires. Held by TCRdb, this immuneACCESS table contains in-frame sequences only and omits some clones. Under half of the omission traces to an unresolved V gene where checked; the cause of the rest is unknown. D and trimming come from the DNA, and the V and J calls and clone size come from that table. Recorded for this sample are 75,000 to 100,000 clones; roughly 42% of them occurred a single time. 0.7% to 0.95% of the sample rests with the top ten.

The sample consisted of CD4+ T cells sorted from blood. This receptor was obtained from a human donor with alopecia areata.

The CDR3 is CAWSGDRGHQPQHF. The DNA is as follows: TGTGCCTGGAGTGGGGACAGGGGGCATCAGCCCCAGCATTTT. This chain joins TRBV30 to TRBJ1-5, with TRBD1 matching 12 junction bases. CDR3 length: 14 amino acids, cysteine to phenylalanine. Solely the CDR3 DNA is kept, with 42 bases framed from the first base. Compared with germline, V lacks 1 base and J lacks 5 bases; bases without a gene match: 0. CDR1 and CDR2, per the germline V gene (reference sequence), are GTSNPN and SVGIG.